These 23 T cell receptor beta chains were sequenced from one sample in a study of blood T cell repertoires in COVID-19. Sequencing used immunoSEQ multiplex PCR; TCRdb keeps in-frame clones, though not all of them. The table shows approximately 280,000 clones, with around 85% occurring only once. The sequencing sample was made of PBMCs or T cells enriched from blood (not recorded which). Source of these receptors: a woman aged 40 to 50 who had recovered from COVID-19.

This clone was observed a single time. The V call is TRBV9, the J call TRBJ2-7, with 8 bases fitting TRBD2. The germline gives CDR1 SGDLS, CDR2 YYNGEE. CDR3 length: 13 amino acids. The V segment lost 4 bases and the J segment 5 bases; nucleotides outside the gene matches: 5. CDR3 region: CASSLREGDEQYF. CDR3 in DNA: TGTGCCAGCAGCCTCCGGGAGGGGGACGAGCAGTACTTC.

The chain combines TRBV28 with TRBJ2-7, with 9 bases fitting TRBD2. This CDR3 is built from 15 residues. Trimming took 8 bases from V and 8 from J; bases not matched to a gene: 16. CDR1 and CDR2 from the germline V gene are MDHEN and SYDVKM. CDR3 sequence reads: CASDTKGAGGPQQYF. The DNA of the CDR3 is TGTGCCAGCGACACCAAAGGGGCGGGAGGGCCTCAGCAGTACTTC.

J is TRBJ2-1 and V is TRBV7-2; 7 nucleotides line up with TRBD2. V was pared by 8 bases and J by 5 bases, with 12 bases of the junction left unmatched. The CDR3 extends over 15 amino acids. Per germline, CDR1 SGHTA and CDR2 FQGNSA. The CDR3 DNA reads TGTGCCAGCGGACCCTTGGGGGGGGGAGACAATGAGCAGTTCTTC. Its translation: CASGPLGGGDNEQFF. Full variable domain (outside the CDR3, taken from reference TRBV7-2 and TRBJ2-1): GAGVSQSPSNKVTEKGKDVELRCDPISGHTALYWYRQSLGQGLEFLIYFQGNSAPDKSGLPSDRFSAERTGGSVSTLTIQRTQQEDSAVYLCASGPLGGGDNEQFFGPGTRLTVL.

The chain joins TRBV18 to TRBJ2-2; TRBD1 is a possible D gene (6 bases). The V end lost 3 bases, the J end lost 1 base, and 12 bases lay between the germline ends. This CDR3 region has 16 residues. Germline loops: CDR1 KGHSH, CDR2 LQKENI. The DNA for the CDR3 is TGTGCCAGCTCACCCGGACAGCCGTTGAACACCGGGGAGCTGTTTTTT. Protein sequence: CASSPGQPLNTGELFF.

The chain couples TRBV5-1 to TRBJ2-7; 14 bases align to TRBD2. The CDR3 runs 16 residues. V trimming: 4 bases; J trimming: 4 bases; junction bases outside the gene matches: 7. Germline lookup yields CDR1 SGHRS and CDR2 YFSETQ. The CDR3 DNA sequence: TGCGCCAGCAGCAATACTGGGACTAGCGGGAGTTACGAGCAGTACTTC. It yields the protein CASSNTGTSGSYEQYF.

The chain has TRBV5-1 and TRBJ1-2, with D unclear. The V end was cut by 4 bases, the J end by 1 base, with 14 bases between. Germline V gene data show CDR1 as SGHRS and CDR2 as YFSETQ. This CDR3 is 15 amino acids long. The CDR3 nucleotides read TGCGCCAGCAGCGAACCGGGAGAAAGTAACTATGGCTACACCTTC. It is translated as CASSEPGESNYGYTF.

The chain carries TRBV28 and TRBJ2-5; possible D gene TRBD1, 6 bases. Trimming left V 2 bases short and J 0 bases short, with 13 bases between. Germline loops: CDR1 MDHEN, CDR2 SYDVKM. The CDR3 runs 16 residues. The CDR3 nucleotides are TGTGCCAGCAGTTTACGTGGGACATCGTACCAAGAGACCCAGTACTTC. Translated, it gives CASSLRGTSYQETQYF.

The chain has TRBV7-9 and TRBJ2-1; D possibly corresponds to TRBD2 (6 bases). The ends were cut back, 7 bases at V and 4 bases at J, with 17 bases in the middle. Germline lookup yields CDR1 SEHNR and CDR2 FQNEAQ (reference sequence). The CDR3 consists of 15 residues. CDR3: CASTPRAGPYNEQFF. Here the CDR3 DNA reads TGTGCCAGCACCCCGCGGGCGGGACCGTACAATGAGCAGTTCTTC. Filled out from reference TRBV7-9 and TRBJ2-1, the complete variable domain reads DTGVSQNPRHKITKRGQNVTFRCDPISEHNRLYWYRQTLGQGPEFLTYFQNEAQLEKSRLLSDRFSAERPKGSFSTLEIQRTEQGDSAMYLCASTPRAGPYNEQFFGPGTRLTVL.

The chain carries TRBV25-1 and TRBJ2-1, with 9 bases aligning to TRBD2. V gave up 1 base and J gave up 8 bases; unmatched junction bases: 6. Germline loops: CDR1 MGHDK, CDR2 SYGVNS. The CDR3 extends over 15 amino acids. CDR3 in DNA: TGTGCCAGCAGTGAATTTAGCGGGAGTATACATGAGCAGTTCTTC. The encoded protein is CASSEFSGSIHEQFF.

This clone was seen a few times. The chain links TRBV7-2 to TRBJ2-5, with a weak D call TRBD2 (6 bases). Trimming left V 1 base short and J 5 bases short, with 17 bases between. Germline CDR1 is SGHTA and CDR2 is FQGNSA. The CDR3 loop spans 16 amino acids. The CDR3 spells CASSLGGGEVLETQYF. The DNA of the CDR3 is TGTGCCAGCAGCTTAGGAGGAGGGGAGGTTTTGGAGACCCAGTACTTC.

This rearrangement joins TRBV7-2 to TRBJ2-5, with no clear D. In germline, CDR1 is SGHTA, CDR2 FQGNSA. V was pared by 5 bases and J by 0 bases, with 7 bases between. The CDR3 covers 13 residues. Here the CDR3 reads CASSQVDQETQYF. In nucleotides, the CDR3 is TGTGCCAGCAGCCAGGTGGACCAAGAGACCCAGTACTTC.

The chain links TRBV3-1 (or the pseudogene TRBV3-2) to TRBJ1-2, with no clear D. In germline, CDR1 is LGHDT, CDR2 YNNKEL (reference sequence). The CDR3 runs 14 residues. The ends were cut back, 0 bases at V and 8 bases at J, with 13 bases in the middle. The CDR3 sequence is CASSQEGGFDGYTF. Here the CDR3 DNA reads TGTGCCAGCAGCCAAGAAGGAGGGTTCGACGGCTACACCTTC.

CDR3 DNA: TGTGCCAGCAACGGGTTTTGGGGGGGCGTGAACGAGCAGTACTTC. Its protein is CASNGFWGGVNEQYF. This chain connects TRBV28 to TRBJ2-7; tentatively, D is TRBD2 (7 bases). The CDR3 has 15 amino acids. V was clipped by 7 bases and J by 5 bases, with 21 bases between them. Germline V gene lookup returns CDR1 MDHEN and CDR2 SYDVKM.

The chain uses TRBV6-2 or TRBV6-3 and TRBJ1-2; a weak D match, TRBD1 (5 bases). The CDR3 sequence is 15 residues long. Between the trimmed V and J ends, which lost 4 bases and 4 bases, there was a span of 16 bases. CDR1 is MNHEY and CDR2 is SVGEGT in the germline V gene. CDR3 DNA sequence: TGTGCCAGCAGTTTCTCCGACAGTTGGGTCTATGGCTACACCTTC. Translation: CASSFSDSWVYGYTF.

The J gene is TRBJ2-7, the V gene TRBV10-3; D remains unclear. This CDR3 is built from 13 residues. V was clipped by 6 bases and J by 2 bases, with 11 bases between them. Germline CDR1 ENHRY, CDR2 SYGVKD. The CDR3 DNA reads TGTGCCATCAGACCCGAGCCGGCCTACGAGCAGTACTTC. Translation: CAIRPEPAYEQYF.

V usage is TRBV5-6 and J usage is TRBJ1-6; 7 bases agree with TRBD1. This CDR3 region has 16 residues. J lost 7 bases, V lost 4 bases, and 11 bases had no gene match. Germline CDR1 SGHDT, CDR2 YYEEEE. CDR3 in DNA: TGTGCCAGCAGCCCCTGGACAGGACTAATCAATTCACCCCTCCACTTT. Translating gives CASSPWTGLINSPLHF.

The chain combines TRBV11-2 with TRBJ2-7; tentative D call: TRBD1 (6 bases). The germline gives CDR1 SGHAT, CDR2 FQNNGV. V was cut by 6 bases and J by 0 bases, with 18 bases left in between. There are 16 residues in the CDR3. The CDR3 bases are TGTGCCAGCAGATCACAGGGACGGCGGAGCTCCTACGAGCAGTACTTC. Encoded protein: CASRSQGRRSSYEQYF. Full variable domain (rest looked up from reference TRBV11-2 and TRBJ2-7): EAGVAQSPRYKIIEKRQSVAFWCNPISGHATLYWYQQILGQGPKLLIQFQNNGVVDDSQLPKDRFSAERLKGVDSTLKIQPAKLEDSAVYLCASRSQGRRSSYEQYFGPGTRLTVT.

The genes are TRBV19 and TRBJ2-2; TRBD1 matches 9 bases. Germline CDR1 LNHDA, CDR2 SQIVND (reference sequence). This CDR3 is built from 14 residues. The J segment lost 5 bases and the V segment lost 5 bases, leaving 3 bases of the junction unmatched. The CDR3 region is CASSWDRATGELFF. The CDR3 coding sequence is TGTGCCAGTAGTTGGGACAGGGCAACCGGGGAGCTGTTTTTT.

This chain uses TRBV28 with TRBJ1-5; no firm D call. The CDR3 sequence is 15 residues long. The ends were cut back, 3 bases at V and 7 bases at J, with 16 bases in the middle. The germline V gene has CDR1 MDHEN and CDR2 SYDVKM. CDR3 in DNA: TGTGCCAGCAGTTTGGCACCCGTCGAGGGACAGCCCCAGCATTTT. It translates to CASSLAPVEGQPQHF.

The chain has TRBV29-1 and TRBJ1-2; weak D call: TRBD1 (5 bases). The length of the CDR3 is 13 residues. V lost 1 base, J lost 4 bases, and 10 bases lay in between. From germline, CDR1 is SQVTM and CDR2 ANQGSEA. DNA of the CDR3: TGCAGCGTTGAAGTCCAGGGTCCCTATGGCTACACCTTC. Protein product: CSVEVQGPYGYTF.

This chain links TRBV6-6 with TRBJ2-3, with D hard to call. V was shortened by 6 bases and J by 3 bases, with 16 bases between the two germline ends. In germline, CDR1 is MNHNY, CDR2 SVGAGI (reference sequence). This CDR3 has 15 amino acids. CDR3 bases: TGTGCCAGCAGCGTACTCTCACCTAGGACAGATACGCAGTATTTT. Protein sequence: CASSVLSPRTDTQYF.

This clone was detected once. Here the CDR3 reads CASSWADRANTEAFF. CDR3 DNA sequence: TGTGCCAGCAGTTGGGCCGACAGGGCAAACACTGAAGCTTTCTTT. This chain joins TRBV28 and TRBJ1-1; 7 bases agree with TRBD1. From germline, CDR1 is MDHEN and CDR2 SYDVKM. The junction had 7 bases not matched to a gene; V was cut back by 4 bases and J by 2 bases. There are 15 residues in the CDR3. Drawing the rest from reference TRBV28 and TRBJ1-1, the complete variable domain is DVKVTQSSRYLVKRTGEKVFLECVQDMDHENMFWYRQDPGLGLRLIYFSYDVKMKEKGDIPEGYSVSREKKERFSLILESASTNQTSMYLCASSWADRANTEAFFGQGTRLTVV.

This clone was picked up one time. The gene calls are TRBV10-3 and TRBJ2-5; 10 nucleotides line up with TRBD2. Trimming took 6 bases from V and 5 from J; bases not matched to a gene: 3. This CDR3 comprises 13 residues. The germline V gene has CDR1 ENHRY and CDR2 SYGVKD. In DNA, the CDR3 is TGTGCCATCAGGAATAGCGGGAGGGAGACCCAGTACTTC. Protein: CAIRNSGRETQYF.